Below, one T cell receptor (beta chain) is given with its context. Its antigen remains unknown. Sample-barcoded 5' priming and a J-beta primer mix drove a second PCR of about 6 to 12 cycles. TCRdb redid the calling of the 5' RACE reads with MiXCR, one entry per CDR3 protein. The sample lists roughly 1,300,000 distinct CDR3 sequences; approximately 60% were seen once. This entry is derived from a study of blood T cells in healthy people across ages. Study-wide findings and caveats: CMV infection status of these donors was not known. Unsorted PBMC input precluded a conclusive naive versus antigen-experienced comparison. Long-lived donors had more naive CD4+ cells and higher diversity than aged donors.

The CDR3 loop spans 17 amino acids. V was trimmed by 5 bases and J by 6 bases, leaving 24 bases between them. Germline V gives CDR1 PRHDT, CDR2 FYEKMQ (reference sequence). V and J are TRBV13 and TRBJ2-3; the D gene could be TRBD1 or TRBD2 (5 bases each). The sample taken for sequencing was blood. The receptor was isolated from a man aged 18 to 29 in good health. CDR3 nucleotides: TGTGCCAGCAGCCCGCGGCCAGGCGAGGGGCCACTTGATACGCAGTATTTT. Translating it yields CASSPRPGEGPLDTQYF.